This TCR beta chain was observed in a study of CD39 and CD103 CD8 tumor-infiltrating T cells (dated by TCRdb to the late 2010s). Notes on the research overall: Repertoire comparisons were shown for an HPV-positive HNSCC, an HPV-negative HNSCC, an ovarian cancer and a melanoma patient. TCRbeta CDR3 deep sequencing compared repertoires of CD8 TIL subsets defined by CD103 and CD39 with peripheral memory CD8 T cells.

From about 10,000 to 100,000 sorted cells per subset, genomic DNA was extracted using the DNeasy Blood and Tissue Kit. TCRbeta V-J or V-D-J regions were sequenced and mapped by the immunoSEQ service, with coverage above 10x per sample. The published analysis was carried out like this. Analysis was limited to productive rearrangements exported from the immunoSEQ Analyzer platform, and clonality was evaluated on the 500 most abundant clones. To quantify how much repertoires overlapped between populations, both the Morisita-Horn similarity index and the Jaccard index were used. In 5 to 7 cancer patients, Morisita-Horn similarity was measured between the TCR repertoires of CD8 T-cell subsets. As stored in TCRdb, this immuneACCESS dataset retains in-frame rearrangements with V and J assigned. A fraction of the clones does not appear; measured against another copy, unresolved V genes explain less than half of the discrepancy, and the remainder lacks a known reason. From that table come the V and J calls and clone size; the DNA was used to work out D and trimming. This sample has about 1,800 clones in its table, and about 73% of those were observed once. The ten largest clones represent about a third of the sample.

At the time samples were collected, the patients were not on therapy, although their prior treatments varied from chemotherapy, radiotherapy, surgery and immunotherapy to none at all. After thawing, cells were enriched for T lymphocytes using a negative-selection kit, and EpCAM beads were added for tumor-infiltrating lymphocytes. CD8 TIL subsets were FACS-sorted as CD3+CD4-CD8+CD45RA- cells split by CD39 and CD103 expression into DN, SP and DP. Tumor specimens were minced, digested for 1 h with hyaluronidase, collagenase and DNase, filtered, enriched by Ficoll and cryopreserved. Populations were sorted to around 99% purity on a FACSAria II, and cell pellets were frozen for TCR sequencing without culture. Overall study results and their limits: Clonotypes from DN TILs largely overlapped with peripheral memory CD8 repertoires, while clonotypes from DP TILs were only rarely found in blood or uninvolved lymph node. Compared with DN and SP CD8 TILs and with blood memory CD8 T cells, DP CD8 TILs appeared more oligoclonal, with the top 30 clonotypes covering about 50-90%.

V and J are truncated by 1 base and 7 bases respectively, leaving an intervening sequence of 10 bases. CDR1 and CDR2, per the germline V gene, are SGHVS and FQNEAQ. Counted from cysteine to phenylalanine, this CDR3 has 13 amino acids. Left in the record is the CDR3 DNA by itself, 39 bases read in frame from the first base. Comment on this clone: This clone's antigen is unknown. Base qualities are not recorded, but no much larger clone differs from it by a single base.

This clonotype was sampled from a human donor with head and neck squamous cell carcinoma. Sequenced sample: CD39- CD103- CD8+ T cells sorted from the tumor. The cell subset or site label, as the study defines it: CD103-CD39- double-negative CD45RA- CD8 T cells. The receptor chain draws on TRBV7-8 and TRBJ1-2; too little of a D gene remains to name it. CDR3 region: CASSLGLMGGYTF. At the DNA level, the sequence is TGTGCCAGCAGCTTAGGCCTGATGGGTGGCTACACCTTC.